Shown below are 17 T cell receptor beta chains from a single sample sequenced in a study of blood T cell repertoires in COVID-19. Sequenced by immunoSEQ multiplex PCR; TCRdb stores in-frame clones only, minus some. The repertoire holds 30,000 to 45,000 clones, with approximately 80% as singletons. The specimen was peripheral blood. These receptors all stem from a man in his sixties in a cohort sampled during active COVID-19.

V is TRBV2 and J is TRBJ1-2; D might be TRBD1 (5 bases). The germline gives CDR1 SNHLY, CDR2 FYNNEI. CDR3 size: 13 residues. V was pared by 6 bases and J by 12 bases, with 20 bases between. The CDR3 loop reads CASRQNLGQIDTF. In DNA, the CDR3 is TGTGCCAGCAGACAAAATTTAGGACAAATAGACACCTTC.

The gene calls are TRBV21-1 and TRBJ2-2; no check of the table's D call, TRBD1, against the DNA was made. TRBV21-1 is reported as a pseudogene. The CDR3 has 15 amino acids. Here the CDR3 reads CASFPGQGHTGELFF. In DNA form, the CDR3 reads TGTGCCAGCTTCCCGGGACAGGGTCACACCGGGGAGCTGTTTTTT.

This chain links TRBV18 with TRBJ2-1, with a weak D call TRBD2 (5 bases). The V gene lost 3 bases and the J gene lost 9 bases, with 12 bases spanning the gap. This CDR3 is built from 13 residues. The germline CDR1 and CDR2 sequences are KGHSH and LQKENI. Here the CDR3 reads CASSPQAGREQFF. Written as DNA, the CDR3 is TGTGCCAGCTCACCCCAGGCGGGTCGTGAGCAGTTCTTC.

The chain has TRBV12-3 or TRBV12-4 and TRBJ2-3; the D gene is possibly TRBD1 (5 bases). The V gene lost 3 bases and the J gene lost 6 bases, with 10 bases spanning the gap. The CDR3 is 13 residues long. Here the CDR3 DNA reads TGTGCCAGCAGTTTCCAGGGCCCCGATACGCAGTATTTT. Translated, it gives CASSFQGPDTQYF.

The V gene is TRBV11-2, the J gene TRBJ2-1; 7 positions agree with TRBD1. The V gene's germline CDR1 is SGHAT and CDR2 FQNNGV. The J segment lost 12 bases and the V segment lost 1 base, leaving 6 bases of the junction unmatched. This CDR3 has 13 residues. The CDR3 nucleotides are TGTGCCAGCAGCTTAGGACAGGGCGGCGTGCAGTTCTTC. It specifies CASSLGQGGVQFF.

The chain employs TRBV6-5 and TRBJ1-2, with a tentative D call TRBD1 (6 bases). The CDR3 loop spans 14 amino acids. Germline values: CDR1 MNHEY, CDR2 SVGAGI. V lost 7 bases and J 0 bases, leaving 12 bases between the germline ends. The CDR3 DNA is TGTGCCAGCACTCCAAGGACAGCTAACTATGGCTACACCTTC. It translates to CASTPRTANYGYTF.

This rearrangement joins TRBV7-2 to TRBJ1-5; tentative D call: TRBD1 (6 bases). The CDR3 contains 14 residues. In germline, CDR1 is SGHTA, CDR2 FQGNSA. Between the trimmed V and J ends, which lost 5 bases and 8 bases, there was a span of 16 bases. CDR3 protein: CASSHGQRGEPQHF. CDR3 coding DNA: TGTGCCAGCAGCCATGGACAGCGAGGGGAGCCCCAGCATTTT.

This chain uses TRBV3-1 (or the pseudogene TRBV3-2) with TRBJ2-3; D possibly corresponds to TRBD2 (5 bases). Per the germline V gene, CDR1 is LGHDT and CDR2 is YNNKEL (reference sequence). Trimming shortened V by 5 bases and J by 9 bases, and 18 bases separated the two germline ends. This CDR3 has 14 amino acids. This CDR3 is CASSTLPNSGTQYF. The CDR3 DNA reads TGTGCCAGCAGCACCCTACCTAATTCGGGGACGCAGTATTTT.

This clone was observed once. The V and J genes are TRBV28 and TRBJ2-7; possibly TRBD1 for D (6 bases). Trimming took off 5 bases at V and 5 bases at J, with 16 bases between the two ends. Germline V gene sequence: CDR1 MDHEN, CDR2 SYDVKM. The CDR3 extends over 14 amino acids. The CDR3 region has the DNA TGTGCCAGCAGTCTCGACGGAAAGGGGGACGAGCAGTACTTC. It codes for CASSLDGKGDEQYF.

The V call is TRBV14, the J call TRBJ2-3, with TRBD2 matching 8 bases. After removal of 3 bases from V and 5 bases from J, the junction contained 10 bases not matched to a gene. Germline V gene data show CDR1 as SGHDN and CDR2 as FVKESK. The CDR3 length is 16 residues. CDR3 sequence: CASSHLSGGVIDTQYF. DNA for the CDR3: TGTGCCAGCAGCCACCTCAGCGGGGGAGTTATAGATACGCAGTATTTT.

The CDR3 sequence is CASSHREETQYF. DNA for the CDR3: TGTGCCAGCAGCCACAGGGAAGAGACCCAGTACTTC. V is TRBV3-1 (or the pseudogene TRBV3-2) and J is TRBJ2-5, with a weak D call TRBD1 (5 bases). CDR1 is LGHDT and CDR2 is YNNKEL in the germline V gene (reference sequence). Trimming took 3 bases from V and 3 from J, leaving 5 bases between them. CDR3 size: 12 residues.

The J gene is TRBJ2-1, the V gene TRBV30, with TRBD2 matching over 10 bases. From germline, CDR1 is GTSNPN and CDR2 SVGIG (reference sequence). Trimming removed 0 bases from V and 8 bases from J; junction bases left unmatched: 7. The CDR3 runs 15 residues. CDR3: CAWSVGSGRRDEQFF. The CDR3 coding sequence is TGTGCCTGGAGTGTAGGTAGCGGGAGGAGGGATGAGCAGTTCTTC.

This clone was recorded only once. The chain couples TRBV24-1 to TRBJ1-5; 7 bases align to TRBD1. The CDR3 contains 12 residues. Trimming took 9 bases from V and 7 from J; bases not matched to a gene: 5. Per germline, CDR1 KGHDR and CDR2 SFDVKD. The CDR3 here is CATSRQGQPQHF. As DNA, the CDR3 is TGTGCCACCTCGCGACAGGGACAGCCCCAGCATTTT.

This clone was observed a handful of times. Written as DNA, the CDR3 is TGTGCCAGCAGTTACTCAGGGGGCTCCTACAATGAGCAGTTCTTC. This translates into CASSYSGGSYNEQFF. The J gene is TRBJ2-1, the V gene TRBV6-5; TRBD1 might be the D (6 bases). This CDR3 region has 15 residues. CDR1 is MNHEY and CDR2 is SVGAGI in the germline V gene. Trimming removed 0 bases from V and 0 bases from J, with 6 bases in between.

This chain uses TRBV10-3 with TRBJ2-7; 8 bases fit TRBD1. J lost 3 bases, V lost 6 bases, and 13 bases had no gene match. CDR3 size: 16 residues. Per the germline V gene, CDR1 is ENHRY and CDR2 is SYGVKD. CDR3 residues: CAIRNQGAGEIYEQYF. DNA for the CDR3: TGTGCCATCAGAAACCAGGGGGCTGGGGAGATCTACGAGCAGTACTTC.

The chain's CDR3 is CASSVDDRRTPLHF. CDR3 sequence (DNA): TGTGCCAGCAGTGTAGACGACCGGCGGACACCCCTCCACTTT. The gene calls are TRBV2 and TRBJ1-6; D is ambiguous. Deletions cut 4 bases from V and 11 bases from J, with 15 bases between. Germline CDR1 SNHLY, CDR2 FYNNEI. The CDR3 has 14 residues.

The chain has TRBV13 and TRBJ1-4; 10 bases match TRBD1. Germline CDR1 reads PRHDT; CDR2 reads FYEKMQ (reference sequence). V shed 2 bases and J 2 bases; nucleotides not matched to a gene: 5. The CDR3 totals 17 residues. CDR3 amino acids: CASSLRGQGFTNEKLFF. In nucleotides, the CDR3 is TGTGCCAGCAGCTTAAGGGGACAGGGGTTCACTAATGAAAAACTGTTTTTT. Filled out from reference TRBV13 and TRBJ1-4, the complete variable domain reads AAGVIQSPRHLIKEKRETATLKCYPIPRHDTVYWYQQGPGQDPQFLISFYEKMQSDKGSIPDRFSAQQFSDYHSELNMSSLELGDSALYFCASSLRGQGFTNEKLFFGSGTQLSVL.